What follows are 7 T cell receptor beta chains derived from one specimen sequenced in a study of cytomegalovirus exposure and HLA in healthy donors (dated 2017 in TCRdb). The protocol used for the library was the immunoSEQ multiplex PCR assay. For the multiplex PCR, a mixture combining 60 forward primers for TCR Vbeta segments and 13 reverse primers for TCR Jbeta segments was used. The immuneACCESS repertoire file appears here via TCRdb, limited to in-frame rearrangements. These files lack a portion of the clones; in checked studies, under half of the deficit traces to unresolved V genes, and the cause of the others is not known. The sample has more than 150,000 clones on record, over 65% of them singletons. The ten largest clones add up to approximately 1.4% of the sample. Source material: PBMCs. These receptors originate from a young man in good health and CMV-seronegative.

This clone was seen more than once but under ten times. The CDR3 region is CASSLGGQSGYTF. The CDR3 DNA follows: TGTGCCAGCAGCCTTGGCGGACAGTCTGGCTACACCTTC. The V gene is TRBV7-3, the J gene TRBJ1-2, with D tentatively TRBD1 (6 bases). V was clipped by 5 bases and J by 7 bases, with 14 bases between them. The germline V gene encodes CDR1 SGHTA and CDR2 FQGTGA. The CDR3 loop spans 13 amino acids.

The V call is TRBV6-1, the J call TRBJ1-2; 8 positions agree with TRBD1. V lost 4 bases, J lost 3 bases, and 1 base stayed unmatched. Germline CDR1 MNHNS, CDR2 SASEGT. The CDR3 runs 13 residues. The chain's CDR3 is CASSATGDYGYTF. CDR3 DNA: TGTGCCAGCAGTGCGACAGGGGACTATGGCTACACCTTC.

The CDR3 protein is CSVESGAVGYTF. The CDR3 region has the DNA TGCAGCGTTGAGTCAGGGGCGGTCGGCTACACCTTC. This chain uses TRBV29-1 with TRBJ1-2; perhaps TRBD1 as D (6 bases). Germline CDR1 and CDR2: SQVTM and ANQGSEA. Trimming took off 3 bases at V and 8 bases at J, with 13 bases between the two ends. This CDR3 has 12 residues.

The sample holds one count of this clone. The chain combines TRBV6-6 with TRBJ1-5; 7 bases map to TRBD1. Trimming took 5 bases from V and 3 from J; bases not matched to a gene: 7. The germline V gene has CDR1 MNHNY and CDR2 SVGAGI (reference sequence). This CDR3 is built from 15 residues. CDR3 sequence: CASSSWDSLNQPQHF. The DNA for the CDR3 is TGTGCCAGCAGTAGCTGGGACAGCCTCAATCAGCCCCAGCATTTT.

This clone appeared a few times. The chain uses TRBV7-2 and TRBJ1-4; D uncertain. V was pared by 1 base and J by 4 bases, with 7 bases between. Germline CDR1 reads SGHTA; CDR2 reads FQGNSA. The CDR3 is 14 residues long. Here the CDR3 DNA reads TGTGCCAGCAGCTTAGGTCTGTTTAATGAAAAACTGTTTTTT. Translating gives CASSLGLFNEKLFF. The full variable domain, its missing parts supplied by reference TRBV7-2 and TRBJ1-4, is GAGVSQSPSNKVTEKGKDVELRCDPISGHTALYWYRQSLGQGLEFLIYFQGNSAPDKSGLPSDRFSAERTGGSVSTLTIQRTQQEDSAVYLCASSLGLFNEKLFFGSGTQLSVL.

The chain carries TRBV18 and TRBJ1-2; D perhaps matches TRBD1 (6 bases). In germline, CDR1 is KGHSH, CDR2 LQKENI. The CDR3 is 12 residues long. Trimming cost V 6 bases and J 8 bases, with 13 bases left between them. CDR3: CASSRPQGGYTF. CDR3 coding DNA: TGTGCCAGCTCCCGGCCCCAGGGGGGCTACACCTTC.

This clone was seen a few times. The chain carries TRBV6-6 and TRBJ2-7; D is uncertain. The CDR3 is 12 amino acids. Germline CDR1 reads MNHNY; CDR2 reads SVGAGI (reference sequence). Trimming cost V 5 bases and J 0 bases, with 5 bases left between them. The CDR3 DNA reads TGTGCCAGCAGTCTAACCTCCTACGAGCAGTACTTC. Translated, it gives CASSLTSYEQYF.